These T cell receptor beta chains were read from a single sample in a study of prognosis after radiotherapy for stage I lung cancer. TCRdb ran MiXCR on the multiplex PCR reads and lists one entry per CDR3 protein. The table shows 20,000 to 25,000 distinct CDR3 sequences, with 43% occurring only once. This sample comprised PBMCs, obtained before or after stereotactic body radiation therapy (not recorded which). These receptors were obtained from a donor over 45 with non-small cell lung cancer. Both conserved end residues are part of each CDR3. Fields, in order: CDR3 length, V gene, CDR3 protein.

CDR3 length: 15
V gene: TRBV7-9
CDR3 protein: CASSLSGGGLYEQYF

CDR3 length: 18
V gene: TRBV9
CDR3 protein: CASSGGQGVFSLLYEQYF

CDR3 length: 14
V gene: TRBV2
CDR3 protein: CASMAILSGNTIYF

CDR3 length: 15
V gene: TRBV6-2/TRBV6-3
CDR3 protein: CASSEVALGNYEQYF

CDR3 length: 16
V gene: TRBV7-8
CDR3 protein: CASRRDTGRSNQPQHF

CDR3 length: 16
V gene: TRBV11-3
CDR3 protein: CASSLGASGPTGEQFF

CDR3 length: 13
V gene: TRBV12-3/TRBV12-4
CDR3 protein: CASRQGDNSPLHF

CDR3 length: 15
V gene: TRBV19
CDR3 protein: CASSIASGSPYEQYF

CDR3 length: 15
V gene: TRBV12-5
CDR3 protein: CASGLGGLLNTEAFF

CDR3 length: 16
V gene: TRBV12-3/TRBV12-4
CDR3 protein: CASILGTVSGANVLTF

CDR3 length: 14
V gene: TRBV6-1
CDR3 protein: CASSRTGATDTQYF

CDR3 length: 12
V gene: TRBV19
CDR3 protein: CATRAGITEAFF

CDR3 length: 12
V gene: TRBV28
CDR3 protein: CASSLPGSELFF

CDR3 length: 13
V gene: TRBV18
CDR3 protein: CASSQGLAETQYF

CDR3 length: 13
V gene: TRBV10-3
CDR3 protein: CAIITGGSYEQYF

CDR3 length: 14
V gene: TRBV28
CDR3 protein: CASSLGQGNSPLHF

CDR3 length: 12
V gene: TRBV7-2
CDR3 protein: CASSPDIYGYTF

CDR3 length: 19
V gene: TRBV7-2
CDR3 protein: CASSLRHWQATNSGNTIYF

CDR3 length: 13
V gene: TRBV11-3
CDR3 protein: CASSLGEVNEQFF

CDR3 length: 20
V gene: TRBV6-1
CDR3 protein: CANKDRDGRLAGDRTVELFF

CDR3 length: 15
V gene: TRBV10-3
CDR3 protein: CAISESRRTTYEQYF

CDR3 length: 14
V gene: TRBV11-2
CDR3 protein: CASSYRVSGNTIYF

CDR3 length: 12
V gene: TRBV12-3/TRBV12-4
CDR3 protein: CASSLGRNEQFF

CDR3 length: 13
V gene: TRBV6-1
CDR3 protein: CASSPRTAGGYTF

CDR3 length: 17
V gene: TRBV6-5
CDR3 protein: CASSYPRLPGQANEQFF

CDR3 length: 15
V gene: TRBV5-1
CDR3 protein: CASSYTGTGANEQYF

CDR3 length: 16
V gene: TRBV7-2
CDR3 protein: CASSPGLAGDSYEQYF

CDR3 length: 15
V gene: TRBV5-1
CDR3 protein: CASSAGTGAMYGYTF

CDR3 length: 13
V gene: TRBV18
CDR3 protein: CASSPGIDNEQFF

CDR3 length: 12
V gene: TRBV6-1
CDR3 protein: CASSRQGSEQYF

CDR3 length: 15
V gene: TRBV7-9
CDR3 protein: CASSLDSTLNSPLHF

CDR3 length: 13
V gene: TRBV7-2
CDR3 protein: CASGPRGYNEQFF

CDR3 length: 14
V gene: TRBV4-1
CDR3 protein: CASSQAGQEYGYTF

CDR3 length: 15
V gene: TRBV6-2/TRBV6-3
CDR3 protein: CASSYSAGGTDTQYF

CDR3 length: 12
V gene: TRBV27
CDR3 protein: CASSKLGTEAFF

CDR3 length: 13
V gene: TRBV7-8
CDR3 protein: CASSQGTTYEQYF

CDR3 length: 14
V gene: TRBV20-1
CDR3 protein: CSARDVSGNNEQFF

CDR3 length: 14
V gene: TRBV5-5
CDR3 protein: CASSLVGRATEAFF

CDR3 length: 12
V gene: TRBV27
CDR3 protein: CASMQGGQPPHF

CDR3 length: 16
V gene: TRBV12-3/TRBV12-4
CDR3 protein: CASSGAGTVSNQPQHF

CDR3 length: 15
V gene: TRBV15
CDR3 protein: CATSRRRVSYNEQFF

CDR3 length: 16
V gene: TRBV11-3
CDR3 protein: CASSPRTSGTYNEQFF

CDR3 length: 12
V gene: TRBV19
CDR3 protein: CASRQGLYEQFF

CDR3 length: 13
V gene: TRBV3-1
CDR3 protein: CASILGGNYDQYF

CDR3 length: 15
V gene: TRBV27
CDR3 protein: CSSSRGLAGVQEHYF

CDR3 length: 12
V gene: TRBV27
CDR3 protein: CASSQPGGELFF

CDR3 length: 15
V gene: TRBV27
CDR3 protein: CASNRGSPSYNEQFF

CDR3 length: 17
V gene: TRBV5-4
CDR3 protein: CASSTPPTVGGQETQYF

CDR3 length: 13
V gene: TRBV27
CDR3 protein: CASSSLGGETQYF

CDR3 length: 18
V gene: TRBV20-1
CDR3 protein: CSARGLAGGFLSYNEQFF

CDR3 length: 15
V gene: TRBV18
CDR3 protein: CASSPLRDLYNEQFF